This section outlines one T cell receptor (beta chain) sequence together with its context. Clones were read by immunoSEQ multiplex PCR, and TCRdb kept only the in-frame ones, dropping some. The table includes fewer than 450,000 clones, 85% to 90% detected once. Germline V CDR1 and CDR2: SQVTM, ANQGSEA. V was clipped by 2 bases and J by 3 bases, with 14 bases between them. The CDR3 is 14 residues long. The entry originates in a study of blood T cell repertoires in COVID-19. The sequence was collected from a woman aged 50 to 65 with COVID-19, enrolled during active disease. The sequenced sample consisted of peripheral blood. The chain employs TRBV29-1 and TRBJ2-7; weak D call: TRBD1 (7 bases). CDR3 sequence reads: CSVERGQGGYEQYF. CDR3 sequence (DNA): TGCAGCGTTGAAAGGGGGCAGGGGGGCTACGAGCAGTACTTC.